These 25 T cell receptor beta chains originate from one sample sequenced in a study of cytomegalovirus exposure and HLA in healthy donors. Use of 60 Vbeta and 13 Jbeta primers characterized the PCR. Data came from immunoSEQ multiplex PCR; TCRdb stores just in-frame clones and leaves some out. The table shows about 200,000 clones, with approximately 82% occurring only once. Input material: PBMCs. These receptors came from a male donor in good health and CMV-seronegative.

V usage is TRBV7-2 and J usage is TRBJ1-4; 7 nucleotides line up with TRBD1. This CDR3 region has 19 residues. The germline CDR1 and CDR2 sequences are SGHTA and FQGNSA. J gave up 8 bases and V 6 bases, and 24 bases lay outside the gene matches. The CDR3 loop reads CASRPAVYRGGLILEKLFF. CDR3 DNA sequence: TGTGCCAGCAGACCGGCGGTTTACAGGGGCGGGTTGATATTAGAAAAACTGTTTTTT.

The gene calls are TRBV10-3 and TRBJ1-6, with 7 positions matching TRBD1. The V gene end was trimmed by 4 bases and the J gene end by 4 bases; junction bases not matched to a gene: 4. The V gene's germline CDR1 is ENHRY and CDR2 SYGVKD. The CDR3 totals 15 residues. The CDR3 DNA reads as TGTGCCATCAGTGGGGACAGATCATATAATTCACCCCTCCACTTT. Translation gives CAISGDRSYNSPLHF.

The count of this clone is one. J is TRBJ2-5 and V is TRBV5-4; 10 bases align to TRBD1. From germline, CDR1 is SGHNT and CDR2 YYREEE (reference sequence). CDR3 length: 15 residues. V dropped 4 bases and J dropped 5; count of bases not matched to a gene: 8. This CDR3 is CASSPRTGGRETQYF. DNA of the CDR3: TGTGCCAGCAGCCCACGGACAGGGGGTCGGGAGACCCAGTACTTC.

This sequence joins TRBV19 and TRBJ2-6; 8 nucleotides agree with TRBD2. The J segment lost 0 bases and the V segment lost 4 bases, leaving 2 bases of the junction unmatched. Germline values: CDR1 LNHDA, CDR2 SQIVND (reference sequence). The CDR3 loop spans 16 amino acids. CDR3 nucleotide sequence: TGTGCCAGTAGTAAACTAGCGGCCTCTGGGGCCAACGTCCTGACTTTC. Translated: CASSKLAASGANVLTF.

The chain is built from TRBV9 and TRBJ2-2, with 11 bases matching TRBD2. V lost 5 bases and J lost 4; bases outside the gene matches: 13. Germline V gives CDR1 SGDLS, CDR2 YYNGEE. The CDR3 extends over 18 amino acids. This CDR3 is CASSSGLAGGGGTGELFF. The CDR3 DNA sequence: TGTGCCAGCAGTTCGGGGCTAGCGGGAGGAGGAGGCACCGGGGAGCTGTTTTTT.

This chain connects TRBV5-1 to TRBJ1-1, with a weak D call TRBD1 (6 bases). The V gene lost 4 bases and the J gene lost 4 bases, with 14 bases spanning the gap. This CDR3 spans 14 amino acids. CDR1 is SGHRS, CDR2 YFSETQ, per germline. The CDR3 nucleotides are TGCGCCAGCAGCGGGGGCAGGACAGTCACTGAAGCTTTCTTT. The encoded protein is CASSGGRTVTEAFF.

The sample holds a few counts of this clone. V is TRBV30 and J is TRBJ1-1, with D uncertain. The CDR3 is 13 residues long. V dropped 7 bases and J dropped 5 bases, with 17 bases sitting between them. Germline V gene data show CDR1 as GTSNPN and CDR2 as SVGIG (reference sequence). The CDR3 is CASSVPPGTEAFF. CDR3 DNA sequence: TGTGCCTCATCGGTCCCACCGGGGACTGAAGCTTTCTTT. The complete variable domain, with remaining parts taken from reference TRBV30 and TRBJ1-1, reads SQTIHQWPATLVQPVGSPLSLECTVEGTSNPNLYWYRQAAGRGLQLLFYSVGIGQISSEVPQNLSASRPQDRQFILSSKKLLLSDSGFYLCASSVPPGTEAFFGQGTRLTVV.

This chain uses TRBV18 with TRBJ2-1; possible D gene TRBD2, 6 bases. Trimming removed 2 bases at V and 5 bases at J, with 13 bases between. The length of the CDR3 is 15 residues. CDR1 is KGHSH and CDR2 is LQKENI in the germline V gene. CDR3 sequence: CASSPTRGGHNEQFF. CDR3 in DNA: TGTGCCAGCTCACCAACGAGGGGAGGACACAATGAGCAGTTCTTC. Supplemented by reference TRBV18 and TRBJ2-1, the full variable domain reads NAGVMQNPRHLVRRRGQEARLRCSPMKGHSHVYWYRQLPEEGLKFMVYLQKENIIDESGMPKERFSAEFPKEGPSILRIQQVVRGDSAAYFCASSPTRGGHNEQFFGPGTRLTVL.

The chain recombines TRBV4-1 with TRBJ2-7, with 7 bases lining up with TRBD1. This CDR3 has 15 amino acids. With V trimmed by 1 base and J by 1 base, 4 bases remained unmatched. Germline CDR1 and CDR2: MGHRA and YSYEKL. CDR3 protein: CASSQVATGSYEQYF. In DNA form, the CDR3 reads TGCGCCAGCAGCCAAGTCGCGACAGGGTCCTACGAGCAGTACTTC.

The J gene is TRBJ2-5, the V gene TRBV4-1, with TRBD2 matching over 9 bases. Germline assignment: CDR1 MGHRA and CDR2 YSYEKL. This CDR3 contains 15 residues. With 3 bases clipped from V and 0 bases from J, the junction kept 2 bases outside the gene matches. The chain's CDR3 is CASSHAGGNQETQYF. As DNA, the CDR3 is TGCGCCAGCAGCCATGCGGGAGGGAACCAAGAGACCCAGTACTTC.

This sequence joins TRBV11-3 and TRBJ2-7; 7 bases agree with TRBD1. The CDR3 is 14 residues long. Unmatched junction bases numbered 4, after V lost 5 bases and J lost 0 bases. From germline, CDR1 is SGHNT and CDR2 YENEEA. CDR3 nucleotide sequence: TGTGCCAGCAGCCTAGGGGACAGCTCCTACGAGCAGTACTTC. Translating it yields CASSLGDSSYEQYF.

This rearrangement joins TRBV5-1 to TRBJ2-7; D perhaps matches TRBD2 (7 bases). Germline CDR1 SGHRS, CDR2 YFSETQ. V lost 1 base, J lost 0 bases, and 17 bases lay in between. The CDR3 runs to 17 residues. This CDR3 reads CASSLFWEGVSSYEQYF. The CDR3 DNA follows: TGCGCCAGCAGCTTGTTTTGGGAGGGGGTTAGCTCCTACGAGCAGTACTTC. Full variable domain (outside the CDR3, taken from reference TRBV5-1 and TRBJ2-7): KAGVTQTPRYLIKTRGQQVTLSCSPISGHRSVSWYQQTPGQGLQFLFEYFSETQRNKGNFPGRFSGRQFSNSRSEMNVSTLELGDSALYLCASSLFWEGVSSYEQYFGPGTRLTVT.

The V gene is TRBV19, the J gene TRBJ2-5, with 14 bases lining up with TRBD2. After removal of 3 bases from V and 5 bases from J, the junction contained 11 bases not matched to a gene. Germline lookup yields CDR1 LNHDA and CDR2 SQIVND (reference sequence). CDR3 length: 18 residues. The CDR3 nucleotides are TGTGCCAGTAGTATTGGTGGGACTAGCGGGAGTATTGGGGAGACCCAGTACTTC. It codes for CASSIGGTSGSIGETQYF.

The chain is built from TRBV6-1 and TRBJ2-5; 8 nucleotides match TRBD1. The germline V gene has CDR1 MNHNS and CDR2 SASEGT. Unmatched junction bases numbered 4, after V lost 6 bases and J lost 7 bases. This CDR3 contains 12 residues. For the CDR3, the DNA is TGTGCCAGCAGCGGGACAGGAGTGACCCAGTACTTC. It encodes CASSGTGVTQYF.

This clone was detected once. V gene TRBV5-1 combines with J gene TRBJ2-3, with a weak D call TRBD2 (6 bases). Between the trimmed V and J ends, which lost 4 bases and 5 bases, there was a span of 14 bases. CDR1 is SGHRS, CDR2 YFSETQ, per germline. The CDR3 runs 14 residues. The CDR3 loop is CASSLGRRGDTQYF. CDR3 DNA: TGCGCCAGCAGCCTAGGGAGGAGGGGAGATACGCAGTATTTT.

V usage is TRBV13 and J usage is TRBJ1-1, with a weak D call TRBD1 (6 bases). The CDR3 totals 13 residues. The germline CDR1 and CDR2 sequences are PRHDT and FYEKMQ (reference sequence). The V gene lost 6 bases and the J gene lost 4 bases, with 12 bases spanning the gap. The CDR3 DNA follows: TGTGCCAGCAGGAGCAGGGGATCCACTGAAGCTTTCTTT. As protein: CASRSRGSTEAFF.

The chain recombines TRBV27 with TRBJ2-5; TRBD2 matches 8 bases. Unmatched junction bases numbered 12, after V lost 8 bases and J lost 7 bases. The CDR3 loop spans 14 amino acids. CDR1 is MNHEY, CDR2 SMNVEV, per germline (reference sequence). CDR3 amino acids: CASSTSATPGTQYF. DNA of the CDR3: TGTGCCAGCTCGACTAGCGCGACCCCGGGGACCCAGTACTTC.

The chain combines TRBV5-8 with TRBJ2-3; D is perhaps TRBD2 (6 bases). Germline CDR1 is SGHTS and CDR2 is YDEGEE. Trimming pared 10 bases from V and 2 bases from J, leaving 17 bases between. The CDR3 is 14 amino acids. Written as DNA, the CDR3 is TGTGCCTCCAATGGGGGACTCCACACAGATACGCAGTATTTT. It specifies CASNGGLHTDTQYF. Complete variable domain (other parts from reference TRBV5-8 and TRBJ2-3): EAGVTQSPTHLIKTRGQQATLRCSPISGHTSVYWYQQALGLGLQFLLWYDEGEERNRGNFPPRFSGRQFPNYSSELNVNALELEDSALYLCASNGGLHTDTQYFGPGTRLTVL.

This chain connects TRBV7-9 to TRBJ1-3; the D is unclear. The germline CDR1 and CDR2 sequences are SEHNR and FQNEAQ (reference sequence). V lost 3 bases and J 2 bases, leaving 20 bases between the germline ends. This CDR3 comprises 18 residues. The CDR3 sequence: CASSFRPRGSDAGNTIYF. The CDR3 coding sequence is TGTGCCAGCAGCTTTAGACCCCGAGGGTCGGATGCTGGAAACACCATATATTTT.

The rearrangement uses TRBV5-1 and TRBJ1-3, with D hard to call. Germline lookup yields CDR1 SGHRS and CDR2 YFSETQ. V lost 0 bases to trimming and J lost 0 bases, with 10 bases between them. The CDR3 length is 16 residues. The DNA of the CDR3 is TGCGCCAGCAGCTTGGCCCATGACACCTCTGGAAACACCATATATTTT. It yields the protein CASSLAHDTSGNTIYF.

This sequence joins TRBV6-5 and TRBJ1-1; D remains ambiguous. Between the trimmed V and J ends, which lost 6 bases and 1 base, there was a span of 12 bases. The germline V gene has CDR1 MNHEY and CDR2 SVGAGI. The CDR3 totals 14 residues. The CDR3 loop is CASSPTVKNTEAFF. CDR3 DNA sequence: TGTGCCAGCAGCCCTACAGTAAAGAACACTGAAGCTTTCTTT.

This sequence joins TRBV6-5 and TRBJ2-2; the D is unclear. The CDR3 has 14 amino acids. V was shortened by 0 bases and J by 5 bases, with 7 bases between the two germline ends. Per germline, CDR1 MNHEY and CDR2 SVGAGI. CDR3 residues: CASSYSAATGELFF. Written as DNA, the CDR3 is TGTGCCAGCAGTTACTCGGCAGCGACCGGGGAGCTGTTTTTT.

DNA of the CDR3: TGTGCCAGCAGGCGGGGCGGTCCCAATCAGCCCCAGCATTTT. It is translated as CASRRGGPNQPQHF. This rearrangement joins TRBV2 to TRBJ1-5, with D possibly TRBD1 on 5 matching bases. Trimming removed 6 bases at V and 3 bases at J, with 12 bases between. Germline V gene sequence: CDR1 SNHLY, CDR2 FYNNEI. The CDR3 is 14 amino acids. The entire variable domain, with the rest obtained from reference TRBV2 and TRBJ1-5, is as follows: EPEVTQTPSHQVTQMGQEVILRCVPISNHLYFYWYRQILGQKVEFLVSFYNNEISEKSEIFDDQFSVERPDGSNFTLKIRSTKLEDSAMYFCASRRGGPNQPQHFGDGTRLSIL.

This rearrangement joins TRBV19 to TRBJ2-3; no clear D. There are 18 residues in the CDR3. V was shortened by 2 bases and J by 0 bases, with 18 bases between the two germline ends. Germline V gene lookup returns CDR1 LNHDA and CDR2 SQIVND (reference sequence). CDR3 residues: CASSINRIRTFSTDTQYF. The DNA of the CDR3 is TGTGCCAGTAGTATAAATCGCATCCGAACATTTAGCACAGATACGCAGTATTTT.

The J gene is TRBJ2-7, the V gene TRBV19; TRBD2 agrees at 8 bases. This CDR3 has 13 residues. Germline V gene data show CDR1 as LNHDA and CDR2 as SQIVND (reference sequence). Trimming took 6 bases from V and 7 from J; bases not matched to a gene: 8. The CDR3 loop reads CASSSGLAEEQYF. Written as DNA, the CDR3 is TGTGCCAGTAGCTCCGGACTAGCCGAAGAGCAGTACTTC.